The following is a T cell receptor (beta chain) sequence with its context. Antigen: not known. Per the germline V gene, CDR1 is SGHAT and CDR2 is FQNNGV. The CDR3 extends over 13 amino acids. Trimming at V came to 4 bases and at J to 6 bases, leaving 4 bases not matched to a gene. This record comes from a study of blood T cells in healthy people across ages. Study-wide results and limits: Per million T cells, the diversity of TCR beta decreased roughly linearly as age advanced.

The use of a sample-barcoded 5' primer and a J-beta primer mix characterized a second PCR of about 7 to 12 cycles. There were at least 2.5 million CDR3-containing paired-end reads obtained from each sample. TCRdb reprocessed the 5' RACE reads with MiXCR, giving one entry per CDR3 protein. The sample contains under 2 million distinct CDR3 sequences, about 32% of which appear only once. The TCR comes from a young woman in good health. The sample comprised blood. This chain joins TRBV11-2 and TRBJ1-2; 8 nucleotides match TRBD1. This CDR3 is CASSSLQGDGYTF. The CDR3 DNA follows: TGTGCCAGCAGCTCCCTACAGGGGGATGGCTACACCTTC.